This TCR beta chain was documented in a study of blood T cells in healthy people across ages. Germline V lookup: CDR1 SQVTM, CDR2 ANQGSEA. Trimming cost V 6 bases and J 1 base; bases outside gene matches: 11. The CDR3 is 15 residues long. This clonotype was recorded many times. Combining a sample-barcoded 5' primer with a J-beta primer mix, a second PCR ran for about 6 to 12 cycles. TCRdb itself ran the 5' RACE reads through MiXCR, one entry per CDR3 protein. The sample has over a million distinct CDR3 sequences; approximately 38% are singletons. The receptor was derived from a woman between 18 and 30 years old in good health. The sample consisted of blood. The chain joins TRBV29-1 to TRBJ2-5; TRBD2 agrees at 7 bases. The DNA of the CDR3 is TGCAGCGTAGGACCCCGGGGGGAAGTCCAAGAGACCCAGTACTTC. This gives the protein CSVGPRGEVQETQYF.